The clone carrying this T cell receptor (beta chain) appeared once. The target antigen is unknown. TCRdb's copy holds only in-frame clones and misses some; the assay was immunoSEQ multiplex PCR. The data hold more than 2,000,000 clones, with around nine tenths observed a single time. This specimen belongs to a study of shared clonotypes between healthy human individuals. Overall study results and limits: The naive CD4 repertoires of several donors were compared, and about 5% of clonotypes were shared. Naive subsets tended to show greater estimated richness than memory subsets. Inspection by rarefaction showed sorted-subset sequencing to be incomplete despite large depth.

Within Nashville, Tennessee resided all donors, each a Caucasian adult. CDR3 length: 14 amino acids. V shed 0 bases and J shed 3 bases, with 8 bases lying between them. The germline gives CDR1 ENHRY, CDR2 SYGVKD. This chain links TRBV10-3 with TRBJ1-1; no reliable D call. The sample comprised naive CD4+ T cells sorted from blood. As to subset: CD45RA+ positively selected. This TCR derives from a young man in good health. CDR3 amino acids: CAISESSSYTEAFF. CDR3 coding DNA: TGTGCCATCAGTGAGTCATCCAGCTACACTGAAGCTTTCTTT.